This TCR beta chain was found in a study of CD8+ T cells in alopecia areata. Background on the study: Tofacitinib ran 6 to 18 months, followed by 6 months off drug. Study results and caveats: Just one nonresponder means the tie between baseline CD8+ expansion and response stays uncertain. More clonal than normal scalp was lesional scalp, particularly alopecia totalis/universalis. On tofacitinib, scalp and blood still held many of the expanded lesional clones.

Unmatched junction bases numbered 2, after V lost 1 base and J lost 6 bases. Per germline, CDR1 SGHTA and CDR2 FQGNSA. The CDR3 covers 15 residues. Treatment denoted: oral pan-JAK inhibitor, 5-10 mg twice daily. The authors extracted RNA and reverse transcribed it into cDNA as the sequencing template. Generated by immunoSEQ multiplex PCR, the TCRdb table keeps only in-frame clones and is missing some. The data show 120,000 or so clones, 61% seen once. Note on this clone: Its antigen is unidentified.

The chain carries TRBV7-2 and TRBJ2-3; 12 bases are a match to TRBD2. The receptor's source is a human donor with alopecia areata. The sample consisted of CD4+ T cells sorted from blood, taken at week 4, from a patient treated with tofacitinib. As DNA, the CDR3 is TGTGCCAGCAGCTTAGTCGGACTAGCGGGGGATACGCAGTATTTT. This sequence encodes CASSLVGLAGDTQYF.